The 14 T cell receptor beta chains in this list originate from one sample, sequenced in a study of cytomegalovirus exposure and HLA in healthy donors. PCR involved 60 Vbeta and 13 Jbeta primers. Here immunoSEQ multiplex PCR was the method, and the copy in TCRdb shows in-frame clones only, minus some. The table has 150,000 to 200,000 clones, 60% to 80% seen once. Material for sequencing was PBMCs. The origin of the receptors is a man between 18 and 35 years old in good health and CMV-seropositive.

This CDR3 reads CASSQGSDQPQHF. The CDR3 DNA reads TGTGCCAGCTCTCAGGGTTCGGATCAGCCCCAGCATTTT. The V gene is TRBV28, the J gene TRBJ1-5; TRBD1 is a possible D gene (5 bases). The germline V and J ends were trimmed by 8 bases and 5 bases, with 13 bases remaining between them. The length of the CDR3 is 13 residues. Germline CDR1 MDHEN, CDR2 SYDVKM.

V gene TRBV18 combines with J gene TRBJ1-3; no reliable D call. The germline V and J ends were trimmed by 0 bases and 0 bases, with 6 bases remaining between them. The length of the CDR3 is 15 residues. The V gene's germline CDR1 is KGHSH and CDR2 LQKENI. The CDR3 region is CASSPPTGSGNTIYF. The DNA for the CDR3 is TGTGCCAGCTCACCACCTACTGGCTCTGGAAACACCATATATTTT.

The chain uses TRBV4-1 and TRBJ1-4; D may be TRBD1 (6 bases). V lost 3 bases and J 8 bases, leaving 16 bases between the germline ends. Germline V gene sequence: CDR1 MGHRA, CDR2 YSYEKL. The length of the CDR3 is 15 residues. The CDR3: CASSHWAGVGEKLFF. In DNA form, the CDR3 reads TGCGCCAGCAGCCATTGGGCAGGGGTCGGCGAAAAACTGTTTTTT.

V usage is TRBV28 and J usage is TRBJ1-6; no firm D call. The ends were cut back, 5 bases at V and 8 bases at J, with 16 bases in the middle. The CDR3 contains 15 residues. CDR1 and CDR2 (germline): MDHEN, SYDVKM. The CDR3 bases are TGTGCCAGCAGTGCCGGACGCGTCGGGGATTCACCCCTCCACTTT. Residues: CASSAGRVGDSPLHF.

This chain uses TRBV11-3 with TRBJ2-7; 9 positions agree with TRBD1. Germline V CDR1 and CDR2: SGHNT, YENEEA. V was clipped by 5 bases and J by 2 bases; unmatched bases: 4. This CDR3 is built from 14 residues. DNA of the CDR3: TGTGCCAGCAGCCCGGGACAGGGTCCCTACGAGCAGTACGTC. It codes for CASSPGQGPYEQYV.

The chain combines TRBV7-9 with TRBJ2-2; D is possibly TRBD2 (7 bases). This CDR3 is 16 amino acids long. Deletions cut 5 bases from V and 4 bases from J, with 17 bases between. Germline V gene data show CDR1 as SEHNR and CDR2 as FQNEAQ (reference sequence). CDR3 sequence: CASSPGAGEATGELFF. The CDR3 nucleotides are TGTGCCAGCAGCCCGGGGGCGGGAGAGGCCACCGGGGAGCTGTTTTTT.

This chain links TRBV30 with TRBJ1-3, with 12 bases fitting TRBD1. This CDR3 is built from 17 residues. J lost 2 bases, V lost 0 bases, and 5 bases had no gene match. Per germline, CDR1 GTSNPN and CDR2 SVGIG (reference sequence). This CDR3 reads CAWSVGTGGITGNTIYF. In nucleotides, the CDR3 is TGTGCCTGGAGTGTAGGGACAGGGGGCATTACTGGAAACACCATATATTTT.

J is TRBJ1-2 and V is TRBV28; a possible D gene is TRBD1 (5 bases). The CDR3 totals 15 residues. CDR1 is MDHEN and CDR2 is SYDVKM in the germline V gene. Trimming stripped 2 bases from V and 0 bases from J, with 10 bases between. The CDR3 sequence: CASSLGPGTNYGYTF. The CDR3 DNA sequence: TGTGCCAGCAGTTTAGGGCCAGGGACTAACTATGGCTACACCTTC.

This chain joins TRBV30 and TRBJ1-4, with unresolved D. Germline CDR1 and CDR2: GTSNPN and SVGIG (reference sequence). The CDR3 sequence is 13 residues long. Trimming left V 2 bases short and J 8 bases short, with 12 bases between. This CDR3 is CAWSRREGEKLFF. DNA of the CDR3: TGTGCCTGGAGTAGAAGGGAGGGAGAAAAACTGTTTTTT.

The chain uses TRBV7-2 and TRBJ2-2; D remains unclear. The V gene's germline CDR1 is SGHTA and CDR2 FQGNSA. The V end was cut by 2 bases, the J end by 5 bases, with 9 bases between. CDR3 size: 14 residues. CDR3 nucleotides: TGTGCCAGCAGCTTACAGACTTTTACCGGGGAGCTGTTTTTT. Its protein is CASSLQTFTGELFF.

This sequence joins TRBV7-9 and TRBJ2-2; a weak D match, TRBD2 (6 bases). The germline V gene has CDR1 SEHNR and CDR2 FQNEAQ (reference sequence). V lost 5 bases, J lost 1 base, and 11 bases lay in between. The CDR3 contains 15 residues. The CDR3 bases are TGTGCCAGCAGCCCGGGACTGGGGAACACCGGGGAGCTGTTTTTT. Translated: CASSPGLGNTGELFF.

V and J are TRBV7-8 and TRBJ1-5; possible D gene TRBD1, 6 bases. This CDR3 has 14 residues. V was clipped by 5 bases and J by 6 bases, with 14 bases between them. The germline gives CDR1 SGHVS, CDR2 FQNEAQ. The CDR3 loop reads CASSPQGISQPQHF. Written as DNA, the CDR3 is TGTGCCAGCAGCCCACAGGGTATAAGTCAGCCCCAGCATTTT.

This clone was found a few times. The chain links TRBV13 to TRBJ2-1, with D uncertain. This CDR3 is 14 amino acids long. Germline V lookup: CDR1 PRHDT, CDR2 FYEKMQ (reference sequence). Deletions cut 5 bases from V and 10 bases from J, with 18 bases between. The chain's CDR3 is CASSRRESVREQFF. CDR3 nucleotide sequence: TGTGCCAGCAGCCGGAGAGAAAGCGTACGGGAGCAGTTCTTC. The whole variable domain, remainder taken from reference TRBV13 and TRBJ2-1, is AAGVIQSPRHLIKEKRETATLKCYPIPRHDTVYWYQQGPGQDPQFLISFYEKMQSDKGSIPDRFSAQQFSDYHSELNMSSLELGDSALYFCASSRRESVREQFFGPGTRLTVL.

The chain uses TRBV7-2 and TRBJ2-1; D is perhaps TRBD2 (5 bases). V was clipped by 5 bases and J by 6 bases, with 11 bases between them. The CDR3 is made up of 13 amino acids. Germline values: CDR1 SGHTA, CDR2 FQGNSA. The CDR3 is CASSTTSVNEQFF. In DNA form, the CDR3 reads TGTGCCAGCAGCACAACTAGTGTCAATGAGCAGTTCTTC.